This TCR beta chain comes out of a study of CD8 T cells in ankylosing spondylitis. Study-wide results and limits: Matched synovial fluid from ankylosing spondylitis patients was reported to be enriched for disease-linked clones. CD8+ by phenotype, disease-linked clones were relatively rare in peripheral blood.

The TCR beta libraries were generated through quantitative 5'-RACE incorporating molecular barcodes. A single record per CDR3 protein comes from TCRdb applying MiXCR to the 5' RACE reads. The sample gives under 300,000 distinct CDR3 sequences, around a tenth of which show up once; less than 7% is in the top ten. This clonotype was counted ten times or more. Its target is not known. Germline CDR1 reads DFQATT; CDR2 reads SNEGSKA (reference sequence). V lost 3 bases and J 4 bases, leaving 15 bases between the germline ends. The CDR3 is 14 residues long. The V gene is TRBV20-1, the J gene TRBJ1-2, with D perhaps TRBD1 (5 bases). This clonotype was obtained from a male donor with ankylosing spondylitis or in good health (not recorded which). Sequencing was done on a sample of blood, either unsorted or a sorted T cell fraction (not recorded which). As DNA, the CDR3 is TGCAGTGCTAGTACGGTCGGGCAGGGCTATGGCTACACCTTC. Translated, it gives CSASTVGQGYGYTF.